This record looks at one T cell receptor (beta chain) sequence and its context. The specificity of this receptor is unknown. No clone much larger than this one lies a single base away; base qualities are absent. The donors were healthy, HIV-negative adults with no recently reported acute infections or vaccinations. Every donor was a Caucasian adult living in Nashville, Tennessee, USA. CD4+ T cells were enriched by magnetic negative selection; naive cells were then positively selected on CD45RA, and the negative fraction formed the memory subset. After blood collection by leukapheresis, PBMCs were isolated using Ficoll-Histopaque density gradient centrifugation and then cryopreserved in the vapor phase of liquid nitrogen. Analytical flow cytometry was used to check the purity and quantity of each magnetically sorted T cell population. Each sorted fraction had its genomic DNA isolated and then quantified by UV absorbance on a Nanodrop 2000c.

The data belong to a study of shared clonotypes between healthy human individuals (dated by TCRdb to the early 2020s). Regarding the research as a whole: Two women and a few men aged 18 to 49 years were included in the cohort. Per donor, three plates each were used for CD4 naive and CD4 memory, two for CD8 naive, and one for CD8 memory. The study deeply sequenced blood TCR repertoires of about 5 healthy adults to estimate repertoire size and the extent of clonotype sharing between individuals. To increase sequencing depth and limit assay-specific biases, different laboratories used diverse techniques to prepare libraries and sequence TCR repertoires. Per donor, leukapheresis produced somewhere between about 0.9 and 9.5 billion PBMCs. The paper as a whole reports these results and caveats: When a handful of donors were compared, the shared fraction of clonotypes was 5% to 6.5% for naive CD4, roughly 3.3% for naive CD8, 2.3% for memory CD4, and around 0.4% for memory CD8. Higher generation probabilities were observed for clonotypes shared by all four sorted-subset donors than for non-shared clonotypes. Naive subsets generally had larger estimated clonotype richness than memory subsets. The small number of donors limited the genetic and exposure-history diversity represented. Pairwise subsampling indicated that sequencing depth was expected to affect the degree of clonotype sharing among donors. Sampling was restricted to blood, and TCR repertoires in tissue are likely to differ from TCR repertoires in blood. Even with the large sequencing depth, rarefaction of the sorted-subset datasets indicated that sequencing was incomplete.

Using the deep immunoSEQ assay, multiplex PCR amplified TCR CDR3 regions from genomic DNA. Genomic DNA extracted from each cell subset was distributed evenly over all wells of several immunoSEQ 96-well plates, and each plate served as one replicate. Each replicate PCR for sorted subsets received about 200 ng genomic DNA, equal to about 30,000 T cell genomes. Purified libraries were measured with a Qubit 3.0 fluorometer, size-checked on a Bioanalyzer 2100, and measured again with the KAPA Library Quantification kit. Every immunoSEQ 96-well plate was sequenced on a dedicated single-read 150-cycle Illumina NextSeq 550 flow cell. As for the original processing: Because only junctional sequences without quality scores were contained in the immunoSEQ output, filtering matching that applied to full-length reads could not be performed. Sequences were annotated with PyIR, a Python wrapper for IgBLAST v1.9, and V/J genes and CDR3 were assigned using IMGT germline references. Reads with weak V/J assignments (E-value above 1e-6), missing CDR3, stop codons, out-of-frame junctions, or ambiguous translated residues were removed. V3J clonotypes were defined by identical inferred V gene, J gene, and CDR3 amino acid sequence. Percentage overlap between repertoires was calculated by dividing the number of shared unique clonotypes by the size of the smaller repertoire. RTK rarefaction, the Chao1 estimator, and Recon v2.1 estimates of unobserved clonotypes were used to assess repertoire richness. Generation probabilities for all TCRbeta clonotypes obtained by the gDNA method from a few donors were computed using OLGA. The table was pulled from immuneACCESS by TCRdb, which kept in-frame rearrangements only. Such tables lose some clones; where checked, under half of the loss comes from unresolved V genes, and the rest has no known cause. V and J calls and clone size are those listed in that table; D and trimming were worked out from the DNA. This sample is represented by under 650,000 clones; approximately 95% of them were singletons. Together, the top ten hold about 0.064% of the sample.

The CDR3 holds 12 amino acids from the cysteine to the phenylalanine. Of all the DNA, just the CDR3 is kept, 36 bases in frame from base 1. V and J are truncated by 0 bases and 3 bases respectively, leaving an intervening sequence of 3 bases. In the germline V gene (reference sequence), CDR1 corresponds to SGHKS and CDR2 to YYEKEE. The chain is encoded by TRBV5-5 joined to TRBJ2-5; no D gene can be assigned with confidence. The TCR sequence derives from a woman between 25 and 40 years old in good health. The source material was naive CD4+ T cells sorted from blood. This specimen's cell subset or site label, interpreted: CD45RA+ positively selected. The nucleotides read TGTGCCAGCAGCTTGGTTAAAGAGACCCAGTACTTC. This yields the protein CASSLVKETQYF.